These 30 T cell receptor beta chains share one sample of origin, sequenced in a study of T cells in narcolepsy. Sequencing was performed with immunoSEQ multiplex PCR; in TCRdb, only in-frame clones are kept and a portion is missing. The sample includes fewer than 35,000 clones, 80% to 85% seen only once; the top ten take around 2.5%. Sequencing used CD45RA- memory CD4+ T cells from PBMCs. Every receptor here comes from a human donor with narcolepsy.

This rearrangement joins TRBV11-2 to TRBJ2-1; D tentatively reads TRBD1 or TRBD2 (7 bases each). Germline values: CDR1 SGHAT, CDR2 FQNNGV. This CDR3 comprises 13 residues. Between the trimmed V and J ends, which lost 1 base and 15 bases, there was a span of 16 bases. The CDR3 DNA is TGTGCCAGCAGCTTAGGGCCAGGGGGAGGGACGTTCTTC. It codes for CASSLGPGGGTFF.

This clone was picked up one time. The genes are TRBV6-5 and TRBJ1-2; 8 nucleotides align to TRBD1. After removal of 6 bases from V and 8 bases from J, the junction contained 11 bases not matched to a gene. CDR3 length: 14 amino acids. CDR1 and CDR2 (germline): MNHEY, SVGAGI. The chain's CDR3 is CASSPLGQGQGYTF. The CDR3 DNA reads as TGTGCCAGCAGCCCTCTCGGACAGGGTCAGGGCTACACCTTC.

The chain joins TRBV6-6 to TRBJ2-7; D is possibly TRBD2 (5 bases). CDR1 is MNHNY, CDR2 SVGAGI, per germline (reference sequence). Trimming shortened V by 5 bases and J by 6 bases, and 8 bases separated the two germline ends. The CDR3 totals 11 residues. The CDR3 nucleotides read TGTGCCAGCAGTGATGAGGGCGAGCAGTACTTC. It encodes CASSDEGEQYF.

The chain combines TRBV9 with TRBJ2-5, with 8 bases matching TRBD1. V was pared by 2 bases and J by 4 bases, with 10 bases of the junction left unmatched. The V gene's germline CDR1 is SGDLS and CDR2 YYNGEE. The CDR3 totals 16 residues. The CDR3 DNA reads as TGTGCCAGCAGCGTCCTCGGACAGGGTGAGAGAGAGACCCAGTACTTC. Translated, it gives CASSVLGQGERETQYF.

The chain uses TRBV7-3 and TRBJ2-2, with a weak D call TRBD1 (6 bases). Trimming removed 5 bases at V and 8 bases at J, with 21 bases between. CDR3 length equals 16 residues. CDR1 and CDR2 from the germline V gene are SGHTA and FQGTGA. The CDR3: CASSRWTVVTTGELFF. The CDR3 bases are TGTGCCAGCAGCCGCTGGACAGTAGTTACAACGGGGGAGCTGTTTTTT.

On this clone: The same CDR3 can be traced to other DNA sequences in this sample. V gene TRBV18 combines with J gene TRBJ2-3; 8 bases fit TRBD2. CDR3 length: 17 amino acids. In germline, CDR1 is KGHSH, CDR2 LQKENI. V dropped 2 bases and J dropped 0; count of bases not matched to a gene: 7. The CDR3 bases are TGTGCCAGCTCACCAGGCACTAGCGGACCTAGCACAGATACGCAGTATTTT. It specifies CASSPGTSGPSTDTQYF.

The gene calls are TRBV14 and TRBJ1-2; no clear D. This CDR3 is 15 amino acids long. V was cut by 1 base and J by 6 bases, with 15 bases left in between. Germline values: CDR1 SGHDN, CDR2 FVKESK. In nucleotides, the CDR3 is TGTGCCAGCAGCCAAGTCCACTCCACTGCACATGGCTACACCTTC. Amino acid sequence: CASSQVHSTAHGYTF.

The CDR3 sequence: CASSWTGGAEKLFF. The CDR3 coding sequence is TGTGCCAGCAGTTGGACAGGGGGGGCTGAAAAACTGTTTTTT. The chain is built from TRBV6-1 and TRBJ1-4; 10 bases fit TRBD1. This CDR3 comprises 14 residues. Germline V lookup: CDR1 MNHNS, CDR2 SASEGT. The V gene end was trimmed by 5 bases and the J gene end by 7 bases; junction bases not matched to a gene: 4.

The V call is TRBV6-5, the J call TRBJ1-3; weak D call: TRBD1 (5 bases). The CDR3 spans 14 residues. CDR1 MNHEY and CDR2 SVGAGI come from the germline V gene. With 8 bases removed from V and 5 bases from J, the gap between germline ends came to 16 bases. The CDR3: CASRETDARNTIYF. The CDR3 region has the DNA TGTGCCAGCCGGGAGACAGATGCCAGAAACACCATATATTTT.

The rearrangement links TRBV1 to TRBJ2-2; the table assigns TRBD2, which was not confirmed against the DNA. TRBV1 is classified as a pseudogene. The CDR3 covers 19 residues. CDR3 residues: CTSSQVPPPLAANTGELFF. CDR3 in DNA: TGCACCAGCAGCCAAGTCCCCCCTCCGCTAGCGGCGAACACCGGGGAGCTGTTTTTT.

V gene TRBV5-1 combines with J gene TRBJ2-7; the D gene is possibly TRBD2 (6 bases). CDR1 and CDR2 from the germline V gene are SGHRS and YFSETQ. Trimming shortened V by 0 bases and J by 5 bases, and 12 bases separated the two germline ends. There are 14 residues in the CDR3. For the CDR3, the DNA is TGCGCCAGCAGCTTGGAGGGACTCTCGGACGAGCAGTACTTC. It specifies CASSLEGLSDEQYF.

This chain connects TRBV4-1 to TRBJ1-2, with 7 nucleotides matching TRBD1. The V gene's germline CDR1 is MGHRA and CDR2 YSYEKL. Trimming cost V 2 bases and J 4 bases; bases outside gene matches: 10. This CDR3 is built from 16 residues. This chain's CDR3 is CASSQYRDSLGYGYTF. CDR3 bases: TGCGCCAGCAGCCAATATCGGGACAGCCTAGGCTATGGCTACACCTTC.

This rearrangement joins TRBV19 to TRBJ1-5; unclear D gene. V was clipped by 5 bases and J by 4 bases, with 12 bases between them. The CDR3 has 14 residues. The germline V gene encodes CDR1 LNHDA and CDR2 SQIVND (reference sequence). As DNA, the CDR3 is TGTGCCAGTAGTCAGGTGGAGTGGAATCAGCCCCAGCATTTT. It specifies CASSQVEWNQPQHF.

This clone was seen more than once but under ten times. This chain uses TRBV6-1 with TRBJ2-7, with D hard to call. Trimming left V 3 bases short and J 5 bases short, with 5 bases between. This CDR3 contains 11 residues. Per the germline V gene, CDR1 is MNHNS and CDR2 is SASEGT. The DNA for the CDR3 is TGTGCCAGCAGTGAGGGCAACGAGCAGTACTTC. It encodes CASSEGNEQYF.

The V and J genes are TRBV11-2 and TRBJ2-3, with D hard to call. Germline V gene lookup returns CDR1 SGHAT and CDR2 FQNNGV. This CDR3 spans 12 amino acids. V was clipped by 0 bases and J by 11 bases, with 9 bases between them. CDR3 DNA: TGTGCCAGCAGCTTAGATTCGAGTTGGCAGTATTTT. Protein product: CASSLDSSWQYF.

The chain combines TRBV6-1 with TRBJ2-3; TRBD2 matches 10 bases. Germline loops: CDR1 MNHNS, CDR2 SASEGT. Germline trimming cut 6 bases from V and 12 bases from J; bases unmatched to any gene: 6. The CDR3 is 12 amino acids. This CDR3 is CASSQLAGAQYF. In nucleotides, the CDR3 is TGTGCCAGCAGCCAGCTAGCGGGGGCACAGTATTTT.

The chain joins TRBV6-5 to TRBJ2-2; D is undetermined. The germline V and J ends were trimmed by 0 bases and 11 bases, with 13 bases remaining between them. Germline values: CDR1 MNHEY, CDR2 SVGAGI. CDR3 length: 14 amino acids. The CDR3: CASSYSFAVSELFF. The CDR3 DNA is TGTGCCAGCAGTTACTCGTTTGCCGTGAGTGAGCTGTTTTTT.

CDR3 protein: CASSILGYEQYF. As DNA, the CDR3 is TGTGCCAGTAGTATACTGGGCTACGAGCAGTACTTC. V usage is TRBV19 and J usage is TRBJ2-7; D remains ambiguous. Trimming stripped 2 bases from V and 3 bases from J, with 5 bases between. The CDR3 runs to 12 residues. Germline CDR1 is LNHDA and CDR2 is SQIVND (reference sequence).

The chain joins TRBV14 to TRBJ1-4, with no clear D. Trimming shortened V by 4 bases and J by 0 bases, and 9 bases separated the two germline ends. The CDR3 spans 15 residues. CDR1 is SGHDN and CDR2 is FVKESK in the germline V gene. CDR3 sequence reads: CASSPAGATNEKLFF. In DNA, the CDR3 is TGTGCCAGCAGCCCCGCAGGAGCAACTAATGAAAAACTGTTTTTT.

The CDR3 bases are TGTGCCAGTAGAAAAGGGCGGGGTAACTCGAACACTGAAGCTTTCTTT. Amino acid sequence: CASRKGRGNSNTEAFF. The chain carries TRBV19 and TRBJ1-1; unclear D gene. The CDR3 totals 16 residues. Germline loops: CDR1 LNHDA, CDR2 SQIVND (reference sequence). V lost 6 bases and J lost 1, with 18 bases in between.

This chain joins TRBV28 and TRBJ1-1, with TRBD1 as a possible D gene (5 bases). The CDR3 runs to 16 residues. Germline V gene data show CDR1 as MDHEN and CDR2 as SYDVKM. The V and J ends lost 5 bases and 0 bases respectively, with 16 bases between them. The CDR3 DNA reads as TGTGCCAGCAGTGCATGGGGCGGACTCCTGAACACTGAAGCTTTCTTT. It is translated as CASSAWGGLLNTEAFF.

J is TRBJ1-2 and V is TRBV29-1, with D perhaps matching TRBD1 (5 bases). V shed 5 bases and J shed 2 bases, with 15 bases lying between them. CDR3 length: 14 amino acids. Looked up from germline, CDR1 is SQVTM and CDR2 is ANQGSEA. The DNA of the CDR3 is TGCAGCGTTCTTGGAACAGGCTTGAACTATGGCTACACCTTC. It encodes CSVLGTGLNYGYTF.

The rearrangement joins TRBV5-4 to TRBJ1-1; D is unclear. The CDR3 contains 13 residues. The V gene's germline CDR1 is SGHNT and CDR2 YYREEE (reference sequence). Trimming shortened V by 0 bases and J by 1 base, and 4 bases separated the two germline ends. CDR3 sequence: CASSLGPNTEAFF. Here the CDR3 DNA reads TGTGCCAGCAGCTTGGGTCCGAACACTGAAGCTTTCTTT.

The chain employs TRBV6-6 and TRBJ1-5; D is perhaps TRBD1 (6 bases). This CDR3 is built from 13 residues. From germline, CDR1 is MNHNY and CDR2 SVGAGI (reference sequence). V was trimmed by 6 bases and J by 3 bases, leaving 9 bases between them. Here the CDR3 reads CASRQGFNQPQHF. CDR3 in DNA: TGTGCCAGCAGACAGGGTTTCAATCAGCCCCAGCATTTT.

The chain carries TRBV7-9 and TRBJ1-1; D not certain. The CDR3 has 15 amino acids. From germline, CDR1 is SEHNR and CDR2 FQNEAQ (reference sequence). The germline V and J ends were trimmed by 6 bases and 0 bases, with 14 bases remaining between them. CDR3 sequence (DNA): TGTGCCAGCAGTTGGACGGACCTCATGAACACTGAAGCTTTCTTT. It is translated as CASSWTDLMNTEAFF.

This chain connects TRBV5-1 to TRBJ2-5, with D unclear. V was cut by 3 bases and J by 4 bases, with 10 bases left in between. Germline values: CDR1 SGHRS, CDR2 YFSETQ. The CDR3 runs 13 residues. The CDR3, as DNA: TGCGCCAGCAGCTCGGATTCCGGAGAGACCCAGTACTTC. This sequence encodes CASSSDSGETQYF.

The sample holds a few counts of this clone. The chain joins TRBV6-1 to TRBJ2-7; 9 positions agree with TRBD1. Germline trimming cut 2 bases from V and 2 bases from J; bases unmatched to any gene: 7. CDR3 length: 16 residues. The germline gives CDR1 MNHNS, CDR2 SASEGT. This CDR3 reads CASSELGGQGAYEQYF. As DNA, the CDR3 is TGTGCCAGCAGTGAATTAGGGGGACAGGGCGCCTACGAGCAGTACTTC.

V is TRBV19 and J is TRBJ2-4, with D maybe TRBD1 (6 bases). V lost 6 bases and J 5 bases, leaving 14 bases between the germline ends. Germline V lookup: CDR1 LNHDA, CDR2 SQIVND (reference sequence). This CDR3 region has 14 residues. CDR3 DNA: TGTGCCAGTAGCGAACGGGACAAACAAAACATTCAGTACTTC. Its translation: CASSERDKQNIQYF.

This chain joins TRBV28 and TRBJ2-7; 7 nucleotides agree with TRBD1. The germline V gene encodes CDR1 MDHEN and CDR2 SYDVKM. With 7 bases clipped from V and 4 bases from J, the junction kept 10 bases outside the gene matches. CDR3 length: 14 amino acids. CDR3 amino acids: CASTTRQGVYEQYF. The CDR3 nucleotides read TGTGCCAGCACCACACGGCAGGGGGTATACGAGCAGTACTTC.

This clone has just a few counts. The genes are TRBV11-2 and TRBJ1-1, with D tentatively TRBD1 (5 bases). Deletions cut 3 bases from V and 0 bases from J, with 8 bases between. This CDR3 comprises 14 residues. Germline loops: CDR1 SGHAT, CDR2 FQNNGV. DNA for the CDR3: TGTGCCAGCAGCTTCACAGGACTGAACACTGAAGCTTTCTTT. Its translation is CASSFTGLNTEAFF.